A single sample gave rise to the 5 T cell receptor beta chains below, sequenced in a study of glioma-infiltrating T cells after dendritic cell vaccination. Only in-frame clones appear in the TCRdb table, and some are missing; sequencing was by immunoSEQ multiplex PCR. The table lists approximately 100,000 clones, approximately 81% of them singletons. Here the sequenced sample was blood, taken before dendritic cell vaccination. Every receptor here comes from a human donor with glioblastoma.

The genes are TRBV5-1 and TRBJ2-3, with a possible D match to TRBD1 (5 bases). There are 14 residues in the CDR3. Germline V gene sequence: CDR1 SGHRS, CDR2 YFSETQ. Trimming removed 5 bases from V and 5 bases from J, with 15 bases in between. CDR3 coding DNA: TGCGCCAGCAGGGAAGGGGTGAGTGGAGATACGCAGTATTTT. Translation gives CASREGVSGDTQYF.

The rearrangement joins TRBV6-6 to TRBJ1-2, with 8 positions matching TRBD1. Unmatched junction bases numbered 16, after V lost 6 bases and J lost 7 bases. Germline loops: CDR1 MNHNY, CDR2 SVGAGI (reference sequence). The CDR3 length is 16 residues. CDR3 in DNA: TGTGCCAGCAGCCTCCCGGTTAGCAGGGGGCATCGTGGCTACACCTTC. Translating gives CASSLPVSRGHRGYTF.

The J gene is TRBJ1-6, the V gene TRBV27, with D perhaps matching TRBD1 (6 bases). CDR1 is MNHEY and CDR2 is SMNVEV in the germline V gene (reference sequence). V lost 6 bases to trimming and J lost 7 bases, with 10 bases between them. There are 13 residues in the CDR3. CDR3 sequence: CASRNRENSPLHF. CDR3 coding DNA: TGTGCCAGCAGAAACAGGGAGAATTCACCCCTCCACTTT.

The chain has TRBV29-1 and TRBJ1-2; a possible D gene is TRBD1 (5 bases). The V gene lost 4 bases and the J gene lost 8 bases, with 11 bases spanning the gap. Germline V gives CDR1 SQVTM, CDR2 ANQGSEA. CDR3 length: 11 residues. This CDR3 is CSVVRGYGYTF. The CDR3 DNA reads TGCAGCGTTGTTCGGGGGTACGGCTACACCTTC.

CDR3 residues: CASSLVKGQPDSPLHF. CDR3 nucleotide sequence: TGTGCCAGCAGTTTAGTTAAGGGACAGCCTGATTCACCCCTCCACTTT. The chain employs TRBV27 and TRBJ1-6; 7 nucleotides agree with TRBD1. Germline CDR1 and CDR2: MNHEY and SMNVEV (reference sequence). V was pared by 2 bases and J by 8 bases, with 9 bases of the junction left unmatched. The CDR3 is 16 residues long.